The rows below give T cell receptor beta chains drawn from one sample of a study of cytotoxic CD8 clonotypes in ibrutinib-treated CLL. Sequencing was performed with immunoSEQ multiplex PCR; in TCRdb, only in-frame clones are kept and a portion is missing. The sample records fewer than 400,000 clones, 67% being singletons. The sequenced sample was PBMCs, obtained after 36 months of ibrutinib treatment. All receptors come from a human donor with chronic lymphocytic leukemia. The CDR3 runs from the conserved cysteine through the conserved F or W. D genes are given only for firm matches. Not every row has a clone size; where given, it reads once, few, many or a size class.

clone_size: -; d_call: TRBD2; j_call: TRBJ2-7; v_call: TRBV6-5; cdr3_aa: CASRASGDYEQYF; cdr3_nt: TGTGCCAGCAGGGCTAGCGGGGACTACGAGCAGTACTTC
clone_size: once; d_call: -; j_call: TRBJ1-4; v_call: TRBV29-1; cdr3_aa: CSVEDSGPGEKLFF; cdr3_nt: TGCAGCGTTGAAGATTCAGGGCCGGGTGAAAAACTGTTTTTT
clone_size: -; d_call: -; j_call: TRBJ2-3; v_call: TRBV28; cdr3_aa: CAASLGGEMSDTQYF; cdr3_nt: TGTGCCGCGTCCTTAGGCGGAGAGATGTCAGATACGCAGTATTTT
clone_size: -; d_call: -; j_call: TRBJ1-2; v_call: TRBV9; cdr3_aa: CASSVGRGSGYGYTF; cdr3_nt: TGTGCCAGCAGCGTAGGTAGGGGCTCGGGGTATGGCTACACCTTC
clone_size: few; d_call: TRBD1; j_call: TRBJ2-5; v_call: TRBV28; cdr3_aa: CASSRPDRVETQYF; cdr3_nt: TGTGCCAGCAGTCGCCCGGACAGGGTGGAGACCCAGTACTTC
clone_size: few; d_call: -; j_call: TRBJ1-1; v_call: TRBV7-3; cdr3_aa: CASSLRQYTEAFF; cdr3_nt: TGTGCCAGCAGCTTAAGGCAGTACACTGAAGCTTTCTTT
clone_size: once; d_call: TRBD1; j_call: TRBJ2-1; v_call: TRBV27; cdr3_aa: CASSLDRVAYNEQFF; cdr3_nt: TGTGCCAGCAGTTTAGACAGGGTAGCCTACAATGAGCAGTTCTTC
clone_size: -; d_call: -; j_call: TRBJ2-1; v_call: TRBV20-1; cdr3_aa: CSARVGGEQFF; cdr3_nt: TGCAGTGCTAGAGTAGGGGGGGAGCAGTTCTTC
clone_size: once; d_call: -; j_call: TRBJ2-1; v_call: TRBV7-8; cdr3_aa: CASSLRGRGLGEQFF; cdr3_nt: TGTGCCAGCAGCTTAAGGGGCAGGGGACTCGGTGAGCAGTTCTTC
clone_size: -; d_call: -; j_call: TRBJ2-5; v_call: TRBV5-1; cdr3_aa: CASSFRSGGGETQYF; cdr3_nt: TGCGCCAGCAGCTTTCGGTCAGGGGGAGGAGAGACCCAGTACTTC
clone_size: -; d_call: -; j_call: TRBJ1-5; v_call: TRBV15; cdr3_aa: CATSRDRARNQPQHF; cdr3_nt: TGTGCCACCAGCAGAGACAGGGCACGGAATCAGCCCCAGCATTTT
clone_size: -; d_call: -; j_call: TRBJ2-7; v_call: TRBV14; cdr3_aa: CASSHGGEQYF; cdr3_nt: TGTGCCAGCAGCCACGGGGGCGAGCAGTACTTC
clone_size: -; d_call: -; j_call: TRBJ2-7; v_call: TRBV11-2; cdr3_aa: CASSLEASYEQYF; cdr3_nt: TGTGCCAGCAGCTTAGAGGCTAGCTACGAGCAGTACTTC
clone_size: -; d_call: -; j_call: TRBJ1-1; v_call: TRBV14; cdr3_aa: CASSPTGTEAFF; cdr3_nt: TGTGCCAGCAGCCCCACCGGCACTGAAGCTTTCTTT
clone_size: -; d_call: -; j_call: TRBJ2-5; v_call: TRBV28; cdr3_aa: CASSLRFTEETQYF; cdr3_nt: TGTGCCAGCAGTTTACGGTTTACAGAAGAGACCCAGTACTTC
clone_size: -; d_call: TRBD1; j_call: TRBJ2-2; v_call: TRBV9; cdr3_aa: CASYDRVTGELFF; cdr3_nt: TGTGCCAGCTACGACAGGGTCACCGGGGAGCTGTTTTTT
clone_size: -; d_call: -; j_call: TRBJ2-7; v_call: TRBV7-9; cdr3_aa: CASSLLSGGEQYF; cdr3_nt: TGTGCCAGCAGCTTATTGTCCGGGGGCGAGCAGTACTTC
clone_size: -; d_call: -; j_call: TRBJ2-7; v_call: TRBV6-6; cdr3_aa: CASSPSRAGEQYF; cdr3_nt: TGTGCCAGCAGTCCCAGCCGAGCCGGGGAGCAGTACTTC
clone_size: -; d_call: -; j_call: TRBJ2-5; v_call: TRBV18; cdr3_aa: CASSQSGASETQYF; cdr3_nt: TGTGCCAGCTCACAGTCGGGGGCGAGTGAGACCCAGTACTTC
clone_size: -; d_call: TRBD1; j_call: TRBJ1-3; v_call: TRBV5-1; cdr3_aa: CASSTRTGAGNTIYF; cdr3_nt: TGCGCCAGCAGCACACGGACAGGGGCTGGAAACACCATATATTTT
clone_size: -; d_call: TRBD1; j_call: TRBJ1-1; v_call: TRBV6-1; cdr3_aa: CASSEHPGGKKLNTEAFF; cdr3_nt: TGTGCCAGCAGTGAGCACCCAGGGGGGAAAAAGTTGAACACTGAAGCTTTCTTT
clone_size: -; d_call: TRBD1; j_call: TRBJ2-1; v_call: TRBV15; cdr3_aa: CATSPVPGQGPLSYNEQFF; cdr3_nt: TGTGCCACCAGCCCCGTTCCGGGACAGGGTCCGTTGTCCTACAATGAGCAGTTCTTC
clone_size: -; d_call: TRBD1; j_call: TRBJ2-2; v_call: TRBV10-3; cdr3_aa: CAISGTPGQHTGELFF; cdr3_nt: TGTGCCATCAGTGGGACCCCGGGACAGCACACCGGGGAGCTGTTTTTT
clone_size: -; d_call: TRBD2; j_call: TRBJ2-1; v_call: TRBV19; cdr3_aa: CASSITSGRGDNEQFF; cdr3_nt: TGTGCCAGTAGTATTACTAGCGGGAGAGGGGACAATGAGCAGTTCTTC
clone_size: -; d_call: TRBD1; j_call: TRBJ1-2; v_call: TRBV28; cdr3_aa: CASSATGTGIYGYTF; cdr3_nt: TGTGCCAGCAGTGCAACCGGGACAGGGATCTATGGCTACACCTTC
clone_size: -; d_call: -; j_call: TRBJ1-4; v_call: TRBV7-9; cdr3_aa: CASSFWEKNEKLFF; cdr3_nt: TGTGCCAGCAGCTTTTGGGAAAAAAATGAAAAACTGTTTTTT
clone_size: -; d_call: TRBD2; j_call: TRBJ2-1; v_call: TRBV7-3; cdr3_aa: CASSSRTSGGVVEQFF; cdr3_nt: TGTGCCAGCAGCTCTCGGACTAGCGGGGGGGTTGTTGAGCAGTTCTTC
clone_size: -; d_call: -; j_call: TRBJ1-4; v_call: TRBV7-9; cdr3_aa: CASSLARSRGEKLFF; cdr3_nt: TGTGCCAGCAGCTTAGCTAGGTCCCGAGGCGAAAAACTGTTTTTT
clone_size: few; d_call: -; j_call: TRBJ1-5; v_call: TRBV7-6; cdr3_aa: CASSLVPSGGASNQPQHF; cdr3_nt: TGTGCCAGCAGCTTAGTCCCTAGCGGGGGCGCGAGCAATCAGCCCCAGCATTTT
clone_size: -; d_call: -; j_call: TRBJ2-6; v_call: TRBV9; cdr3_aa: CASIYRPTVHSGANVLTF; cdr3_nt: TGTGCCAGCATCTACCGTCCGACAGTCCACTCTGGGGCCAACGTCCTGACTTTC
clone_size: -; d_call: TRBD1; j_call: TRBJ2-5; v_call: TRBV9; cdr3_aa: CASSVETPGGQETQYF; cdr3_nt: TGTGCCAGCAGCGTAGAGACTCCAGGGGGCCAAGAGACCCAGTACTTC
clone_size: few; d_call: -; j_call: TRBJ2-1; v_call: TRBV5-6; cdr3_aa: CASSRNSGRNEQFF; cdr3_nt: TGTGCCAGCAGCCGAAACAGCGGGCGCAATGAGCAGTTCTTC
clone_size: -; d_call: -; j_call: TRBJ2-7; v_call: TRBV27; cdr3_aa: CASTQGFGVYEQYF; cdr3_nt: TGTGCCAGCACCCAGGGGTTCGGCGTCTACGAGCAGTACTTC
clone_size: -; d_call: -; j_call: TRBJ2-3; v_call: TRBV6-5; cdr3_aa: CASRRARDVTDTQYF; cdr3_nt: TGTGCCAGCAGAAGAGCCCGGGACGTCACAGATACGCAGTATTTT
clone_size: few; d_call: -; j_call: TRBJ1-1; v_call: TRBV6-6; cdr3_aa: CASGNSGTGHTEAFF; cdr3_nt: TGTGCCAGCGGTAATAGCGGGACGGGCCACACTGAAGCTTTCTTT
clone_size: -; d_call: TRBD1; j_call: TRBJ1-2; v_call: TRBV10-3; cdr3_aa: CAISRQGFDGYTF; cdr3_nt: TGTGCCATCAGTAGACAGGGGTTCGATGGCTACACCTTC
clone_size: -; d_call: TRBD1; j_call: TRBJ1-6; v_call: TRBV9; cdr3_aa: CASSPFGQGYNSPLHF; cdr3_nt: TGTGCCAGCAGCCCATTCGGACAGGGGTATAATTCACCCCTCCACTTT
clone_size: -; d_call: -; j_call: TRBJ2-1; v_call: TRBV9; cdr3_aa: CASSVYLSSSYNEQFF; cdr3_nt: TGTGCCAGCTCCGTCTACCTTTCGAGCTCCTACAATGAGCAGTTCTTC
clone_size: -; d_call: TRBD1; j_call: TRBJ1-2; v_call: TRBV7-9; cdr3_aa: CASSLLKGANYGYTF; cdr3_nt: TGTGCCAGCAGCTTACTGAAGGGGGCGAACTATGGCTACACCTTC
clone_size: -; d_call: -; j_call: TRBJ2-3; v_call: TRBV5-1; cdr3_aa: CASSSGVGDTQYF; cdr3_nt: TGCGCCAGCAGCTCTGGGGTAGGGGATACGCAGTATTTT
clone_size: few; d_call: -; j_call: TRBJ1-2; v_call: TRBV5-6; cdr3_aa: CASSPAGFYGYTF; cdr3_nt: TGTGCCAGCAGCCCGGCTGGGTTCTATGGCTACACCTTC
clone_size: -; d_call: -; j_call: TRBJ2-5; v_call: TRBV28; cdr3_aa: CASSSPRLGETQYF; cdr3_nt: TGTGCCAGCAGTTCACCTCGGCTGGGAGAGACCCAGTACTTC
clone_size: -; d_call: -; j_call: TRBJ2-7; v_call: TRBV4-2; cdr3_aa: CASSQETATDYEQYF; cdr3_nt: TGTGCCAGCAGCCAAGAAACTGCCACGGACTACGAGCAGTACTTC
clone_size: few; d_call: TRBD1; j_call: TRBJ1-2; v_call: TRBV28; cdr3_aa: CASTRQGLDYGYTF; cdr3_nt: TGTGCCAGCACCCGACAGGGTTTGGACTATGGCTACACCTTC
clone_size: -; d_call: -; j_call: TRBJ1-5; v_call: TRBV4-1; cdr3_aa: CASSQASGEGQPQHF; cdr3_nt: TGCGCCAGCAGCCAAGCGTCAGGGGAAGGTCAGCCCCAGCATTTT
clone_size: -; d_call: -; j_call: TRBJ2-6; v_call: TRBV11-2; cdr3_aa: CASSEWGFSGANVLTF; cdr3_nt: TGTGCCAGCTCCGAATGGGGGTTCTCTGGGGCCAACGTCCTGACTTTC
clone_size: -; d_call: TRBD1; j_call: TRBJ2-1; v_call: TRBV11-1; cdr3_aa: CASRPQIGQGYNEQFF; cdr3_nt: TGTGCCAGCAGGCCCCAAATAGGACAGGGGTACAATGAGCAGTTCTTC
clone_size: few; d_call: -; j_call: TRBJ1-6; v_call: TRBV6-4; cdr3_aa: CASSDHSHLGSPLHF; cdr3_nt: TGTGCCAGCAGTGACCACAGCCACCTCGGGTCACCCCTCCACTTT
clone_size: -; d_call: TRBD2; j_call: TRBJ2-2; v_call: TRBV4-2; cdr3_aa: CASSQPGLANTGELFF; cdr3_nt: TGTGCCAGCAGCCAACCGGGACTAGCGAACACCGGGGAGCTGTTTTTT
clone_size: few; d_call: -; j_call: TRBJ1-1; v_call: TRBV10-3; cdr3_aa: CAISGDSEAFF; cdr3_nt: TGTGCCATCAGTGGGGATTCTGAAGCTTTCTTT
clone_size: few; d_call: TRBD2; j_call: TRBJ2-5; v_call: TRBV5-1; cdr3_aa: CASSSGLAGYQETQYF; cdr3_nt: TGCGCCAGCAGCTCGGGACTAGCGGGGTACCAAGAGACCCAGTACTTC
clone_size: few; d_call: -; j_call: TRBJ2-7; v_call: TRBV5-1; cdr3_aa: CASRRGGAEQYF; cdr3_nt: TGCGCCAGCAGACGTGGGGGTGCGGAGCAGTACTTC
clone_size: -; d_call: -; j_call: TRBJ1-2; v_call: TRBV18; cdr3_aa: CASSGGLGYGYTF; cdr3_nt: TGTGCCAGCTCCGGTGGGTTAGGCTATGGCTACACCTTC
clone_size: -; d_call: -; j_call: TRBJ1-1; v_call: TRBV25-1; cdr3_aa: CASRPGNTEAFF; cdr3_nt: TGTGCCAGCAGACCAGGGAACACTGAAGCTTTCTTT
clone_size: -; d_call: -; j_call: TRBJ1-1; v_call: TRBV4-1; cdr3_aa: CASSQDRNTEAFF; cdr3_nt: TGCGCCAGCAGCCAAGATCGGAACACTGAAGCTTTCTTT